The T cell receptor beta chain under discussion was sequenced for a study of T cell changes during pregnancy in multiple sclerosis. Profiled with immunoSEQ multiplex PCR; TCRdb holds only in-frame clones, not every one. The table includes approximately 40,000 clones, roughly 94% detected once. This clonotype was obtained from a female donor with multiple sclerosis, enrolled in a pregnancy study. Sequenced material: CD4+ T cells from peripheral blood mononuclear cells, taken in the third trimester of pregnancy.

CDR3 coding DNA: TGCGCCAGCAGCCCTGGGGGCAGAAATACGCAGTATTTT. Residues: CASSPGGRNTQYF. The chain recombines TRBV5-1 with TRBJ2-3; possible D gene TRBD1, 6 bases. V was clipped by 4 bases and J by 7 bases, with 13 bases between them. This CDR3 is 13 amino acids long. Germline CDR1 is SGHRS and CDR2 is YFSETQ. The whole variable domain, filled in from reference TRBV5-1 and TRBJ2-3, reads KAGVTQTPRYLIKTRGQQVTLSCSPISGHRSVSWYQQTPGQGLQFLFEYFSETQRNKGNFPGRFSGRQFSNSRSEMNVSTLELGDSALYLCASSPGGRNTQYFGPGTRLTVL.